This TCR beta chain was sequenced during a study of cytomegalovirus exposure and HLA in healthy donors. General study findings and limits: HLA-A and HLA-B allele assignments for most subjects were reportedly predicted accurately using TCR beta sequences. The analysis excluded some indistinguishable V segments, including TRBV6-2 and TRBV6-3. One variant, a missense change in DCLRE1C, was linked in a later analysis to TCR beta V- and J-gene trimming.

Looked up from germline, CDR1 is GTSNPN and CDR2 is SVGIG (reference sequence). The CDR3 has 12 residues. With 0 bases removed from V and 10 bases from J, the gap between germline ends came to 10 bases. As regards this clone: The target antigen is unknown.

A multiplex PCR was run with 60 Vbeta primers and 13 Jbeta primers. In the original analysis: Roughly 80 million unique TCR beta chains, 9 million to 14 million shared, were counted in a later analysis. The method was immunoSEQ multiplex PCR; TCRdb's version includes in-frame clones alone and lacks a portion of them. V, J and clone size are those of that table, while D and trimming were read from the DNA. This table holds about 200,000 clones, about 80% found once. This receptor was identified in a woman in her twenties or thirties in good health and CMV-seronegative. The source material was PBMCs. The J gene is TRBJ2-1, the V gene TRBV30, with D maybe TRBD1 (5 bases). CDR3 sequence: CAWSVPPGEQFF. DNA for the CDR3: TGTGCCTGGAGTGTCCCGCCAGGGGAGCAGTTCTTC.